The T cell receptor (beta chain) under discussion was sequenced for a study of blood T cell repertoires in COVID-19. Background on the study: Sample material is recorded as cDNA or gDNA derived from T cells, B-cell-depleted T cells, or PBMCs.

Per the original methods: Reference gene primer amplification yielded estimated nucleated cell counts. Some clones are missing from TCRdb's copy, which holds only in-frame ones; the method was immunoSEQ multiplex PCR. V, J and clone size are taken as reported in that table, and D and trimming were inferred from the DNA itself. The sample shows more than 65,000 clones, roughly 79% of them seen only once. V was pared by 1 base and J by 7 bases, with 11 bases between. The CDR3 runs to 14 residues. Germline V lookup: CDR1 SNHLY, CDR2 FYNNEI. The material sequenced was peripheral blood. The J gene is TRBJ2-1, the V gene TRBV2; no reliable D call. The clonotype comes from a human donor in a cohort sampled during active COVID-19. CDR3 nucleotide sequence: TGTGCCAGCAGTGAAGATGGGCCCTCTAATGAGCAGTTCTTC. Translated: CASSEDGPSNEQFF.